The clone carrying this T cell receptor beta chain occurred once. The sample originates from a study of blood T cell repertoires in COVID-19. Study details: Sites in the United States, Italy and Spain provided acute and convalescent COVID-19 samples.

Method: immunoSEQ multiplex PCR; TCRdb's copy keeps in-frame clones and lacks some. Here the sample spans approximately 270,000 clones, around nine tenths being singletons. The sample comprised peripheral blood. The source of this sequence is a man aged 25 to 45 with acute or convalescent COVID-19.

CDR3 sequence (DNA): TGTGCCAGCAGTTTGGGGGGAGGGAGAGCTTTCTTT. Amino acid sequence: CASSLGGGRAFF. The chain recombines TRBV27 with TRBJ1-1; TRBD1 might be the D (5 bases). Germline V gives CDR1 MNHEY, CDR2 SMNVEV (reference sequence). The CDR3 is 12 amino acids. The V gene lost 3 bases and the J gene lost 10 bases, with 12 bases spanning the gap.